The next 8 T cell receptor beta chains were all read from a single sample in a study of beta chain features in type 1 diabetes. The study, taken as a whole, reports: Among all four CD4+ subsets, Type 1 diabetes patients had TCRB CDR3s that were moderately but significantly shorter.

What was sequenced were expressed TCRB transcripts, since all of the isolated RNA had been reverse transcribed. Here immunoSEQ multiplex PCR was the method, and the copy in TCRdb shows in-frame clones only, minus some. This table holds almost 350,000 clones, around 9.7% found once. Their antigens remain unidentified. Sample: central memory CD4+ T cells from blood. Receptor source: a man aged 30 to 39 with type 1 diabetes.

The rearrangement joins TRBV19 to TRBJ1-6; TRBD1 aligns across 9 bases. CDR1 and CDR2 (germline): LNHDA, SQIVND (reference sequence). The junction had 5 bases not matched to a gene; V was cut back by 7 bases and J by 10 bases. The CDR3 is 13 residues long. CDR3 region: CASKRTGESPLHF. The CDR3 region has the DNA TGTGCCAGTAAGAGGACAGGGGAGTCACCCCTCCACTTT.

The sample holds a few counts of this clone. This chain uses TRBV7-2 with TRBJ1-2, with 7 bases that match TRBD1. The CDR3 sequence is 15 residues long. Germline V gives CDR1 SGHTA, CDR2 FQGNSA. V trimming: 1 base; J trimming: 5 bases; junction bases outside the gene matches: 7. The CDR3 loop reads CASSLGGQAGYGYTF. In DNA form, the CDR3 reads TGTGCCAGCAGCTTAGGAGGACAGGCTGGTTATGGCTACACCTTC.

This sequence joins TRBV6-6 and TRBJ1-6; a possible D gene is TRBD1 (6 bases). CDR1 is MNHNY, CDR2 SVGAGI, per germline (reference sequence). CDR3 length equals 14 residues. V lost 2 bases, J lost 8 bases, and 10 bases lay in between. CDR3 nucleotide sequence: TGTGCCAGCAGTTACGGGGGGGGCGATTCACCCCTCCACTTT. Amino acids: CASSYGGGDSPLHF.

This chain uses TRBV7-9 with TRBJ1-1; 7 positions match TRBD1. Per germline, CDR1 SEHNR and CDR2 FQNEAQ (reference sequence). The CDR3 is made up of 14 amino acids. Trimming cost V 2 bases and J 6 bases; bases outside gene matches: 6. The CDR3 DNA reads TGTGCCAGCAGCTTACAGGGGGGTAGGGCTGAAGCTTTCTTT. As protein: CASSLQGGRAEAFF.

This clone was seen a few times. This rearrangement joins TRBV11-2 to TRBJ2-1; TRBD2 agrees at 12 bases. Losses at the gene ends were 4 bases for V and 3 bases for J; bases not matched to a gene: 4. The germline V gene encodes CDR1 SGHAT and CDR2 FQNNGV. This CDR3 spans 16 amino acids. Written as DNA, the CDR3 is TGTGCCAGCAGCTCGGAACTAGCGGGGGGCTACAATGAGCAGTTCTTC. Protein: CASSSELAGGYNEQFF.

This chain links TRBV9 with TRBJ2-3, with 8 bases identical to TRBD2. Unmatched junction bases numbered 7, after V lost 6 bases and J lost 7 bases. Per the germline V gene, CDR1 is SGDLS and CDR2 is YYNGEE. The CDR3 has 13 amino acids. CDR3 amino acids: CASTGRGKNTQYF. The CDR3 DNA reads TGTGCCAGCACCGGGAGGGGGAAGAATACGCAGTATTTT.

The chain combines TRBV12-5 with TRBJ2-1; TRBD1 aligns across 9 bases. CDR3 length: 13 amino acids. Unmatched junction bases numbered 6, after V lost 9 bases and J lost 6 bases. CDR1 is LGHNT, CDR2 FRNRAP, per germline. The CDR3 region has the DNA TGTGCTAGCGGGACAGGGCAGATCAATGAGCAGTTCTTC. This translates into CASGTGQINEQFF.

The V and J genes are TRBV6-5 and TRBJ2-2; D unclear. This CDR3 region has 14 residues. The germline V gene has CDR1 MNHEY and CDR2 SVGAGI. The V gene lost 6 bases and the J gene lost 6 bases, with 14 bases spanning the gap. For the CDR3, the DNA is TGTGCCAGCAGGAATACTGGAGAAGCCGGGGAGCTGTTTTTT. It translates to CASRNTGEAGELFF.